This TCR beta chain was identified during a study of siplizumab effects on memory and regulatory T cells. CDR1 is KGHSH, CDR2 LQKENI, per germline. V lost 6 bases and J 5 bases, leaving 18 bases between the germline ends. This CDR3 has 15 amino acids. Sequencing used immunoSEQ multiplex PCR; TCRdb keeps in-frame clones, though not all of them. The sample holds about 100,000 clones, around 92% seen once. The source material was CD4+ T cells sorted from blood. This sequence joins TRBV18 and TRBJ2-3; weak D call: TRBD1 (5 bases). This receptor was obtained from a human donor in good health. As DNA, the CDR3 is TGTGCCAGCTCCCCTAAAAGGGGTTTGGTAGATACGCAGTATTTT. It translates to CASSPKRGLVDTQYF.